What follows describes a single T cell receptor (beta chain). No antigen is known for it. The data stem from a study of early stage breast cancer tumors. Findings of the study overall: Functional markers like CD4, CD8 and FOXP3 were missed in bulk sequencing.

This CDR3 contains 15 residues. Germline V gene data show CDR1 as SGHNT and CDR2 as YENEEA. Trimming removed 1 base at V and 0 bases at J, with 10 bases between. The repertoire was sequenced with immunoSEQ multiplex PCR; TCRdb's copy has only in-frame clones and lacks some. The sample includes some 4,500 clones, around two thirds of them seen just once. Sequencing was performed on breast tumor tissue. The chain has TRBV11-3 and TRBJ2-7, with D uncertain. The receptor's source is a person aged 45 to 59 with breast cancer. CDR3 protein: CASSLVRELSYEQYF. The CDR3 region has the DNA TGTGCCAGCAGCTTAGTTAGGGAACTCTCCTACGAGCAGTACTTC.